The 10 T cell receptor beta chains below all came from one sample that was sequenced in a study of control samples from healthy donors and cancer patients. The table came from immunoSEQ multiplex PCR; TCRdb's copy has only in-frame clones and leaves some out. The table lists about 47,000 clones, approximately 80% of them singletons. Material: blood. Receptor source: a man between 65 and 80 years old in good health.

The J gene is TRBJ2-1, the V gene TRBV29-1; the D call may be TRBD1 or TRBD2 (6 bases each). Per germline, CDR1 SQVTM and CDR2 ANQGSEA. With 7 bases removed from V and 10 bases from J, the gap between germline ends came to 17 bases. The CDR3 loop spans 12 amino acids. The CDR3 is CSGTQGSGEQFF. As DNA, the CDR3 is TGCAGCGGAACACAGGGAAGCGGGGAGCAGTTCTTC.

The chain has TRBV7-2 and TRBJ1-1; D is uncertain. Germline-derived CDR1 and CDR2 are SGHTA and FQGNSA. This CDR3 has 13 amino acids. Trimming cost V 1 base and J 5 bases, with 8 bases left between them. The CDR3 DNA follows: TGTGCCAGCAGCTTAGTTTACGGGACTGAAGCTTTCTTT. Amino acid sequence: CASSLVYGTEAFF.

This chain uses TRBV6-5 with TRBJ1-1; weak D call: TRBD1 (6 bases). Trimming pared 2 bases from V and 0 bases from J, leaving 10 bases between. The CDR3 consists of 15 residues. Germline V gene sequence: CDR1 MNHEY, CDR2 SVGAGI. This CDR3 reads CASSYGGLMNTEAFF. CDR3 coding DNA: TGTGCCAGCAGTTACGGGGGCTTGATGAACACTGAAGCTTTCTTT.

V gene TRBV9 combines with J gene TRBJ2-5, with TRBD1 as a possible D gene (5 bases). Germline loops: CDR1 SGDLS, CDR2 YYNGEE. The germline V and J ends were trimmed by 0 bases and 1 base, with 10 bases remaining between them. The CDR3 runs to 15 residues. CDR3 amino acids: CASSVGGSLQETQYF. In DNA form, the CDR3 reads TGTGCCAGCAGCGTAGGGGGCAGCCTCCAAGAGACCCAGTACTTC.

The J gene is TRBJ2-1, the V gene TRBV29-1; a weak D match, TRBD2 (5 bases). In germline, CDR1 is SQVTM, CDR2 ANQGSEA. The CDR3 is 14 residues long. Trimming pared 6 bases from V and 2 bases from J, leaving 14 bases between. The CDR3 is CSVRPLATYNEQFF. The CDR3 DNA reads TGCAGCGTACGTCCGCTAGCCACCTACAATGAGCAGTTCTTC.

The chain combines TRBV18 with TRBJ1-1, with 7 bases aligning to TRBD1. CDR1 and CDR2 from the germline V gene are KGHSH and LQKENI. V gave up 3 bases and J gave up 5 bases; unmatched junction bases: 3. The CDR3 covers 13 residues. The CDR3 sequence is CASSPQGGTEAFF. DNA of the CDR3: TGTGCCAGCTCACCCCAGGGGGGGACTGAAGCTTTCTTT.

The CDR3 sequence is CASSPARTSGSTDTQYF. The CDR3 nucleotides read TGTGCCAGCAGCCCAGCCCGGACTAGCGGGAGCACAGATACGCAGTATTTT. This chain joins TRBV7-8 and TRBJ2-3; 11 nucleotides line up with TRBD2. Germline assignment: CDR1 SGHVS and CDR2 FQNEAQ. The length of the CDR3 is 17 residues. The V and J ends lost 5 bases and 0 bases, in that order; junction bases with no gene match: 7.

The CDR3 DNA sequence: TGCGCCAGCAGCCAAGGAGGGGGGAGACAAGAGACCCAGTACTTC. Translating gives CASSQGGGRQETQYF. The chain joins TRBV4-1 to TRBJ2-5; the D gene could be TRBD1 or TRBD2 (6 bases each). From germline, CDR1 is MGHRA and CDR2 YSYEKL. The CDR3 contains 15 residues. V lost 1 base, J lost 2 bases, and 11 bases lay in between.

The table lists this clone with a few counts. The chain joins TRBV5-1 to TRBJ2-7; D is uncertain. CDR3 length: 16 residues. CDR1 SGHRS and CDR2 YFSETQ come from the germline V gene. V dropped 2 bases and J dropped 3 bases, with 18 bases sitting between them. CDR3 nucleotide sequence: TGCGCCAGCAGCTTCACCCTTCCCCGGGCTCGCTACGAGCAGTACTTC. This codes for CASSFTLPRARYEQYF.

The gene calls are TRBV18 and TRBJ1-6, with D hard to call. Deletions cut 3 bases from V and 8 bases from J, with 11 bases between. The CDR3 is made up of 14 amino acids. Germline V gene sequence: CDR1 KGHSH, CDR2 LQKENI. CDR3 sequence (DNA): TGTGCCAGCTCACCGGGAGGGTTCGATTCACCCCTCCACTTT. Amino acids: CASSPGGFDSPLHF. Full variable domain (remainder filled in from reference TRBV18 and TRBJ1-6): NAGVMQNPRHLVRRRGQEARLRCSPMKGHSHVYWYRQLPEEGLKFMVYLQKENIIDESGMPKERFSAEFPKEGPSILRIQQVVRGDSAAYFCASSPGGFDSPLHFGNGTRLTVT.